One sample yielded the 5 T cell receptor beta chains listed below, sequenced in a study of technical replicates of blood from a few donors. Using immunoSEQ multiplex PCR, the repertoire was profiled, and TCRdb retains in-frame clones only, with some absent. The sample shows approximately 58,000 clones, 86% of them seen only once. Sequencing was carried out using PBMCs. The receptors stem from a human donor in good health. Some clones in this sample may be carry-over from other donors' samples.

The V and J genes are TRBV18 and TRBJ1-1, with D unclear. Germline CDR1 and CDR2: KGHSH and LQKENI. V dropped 6 bases and J dropped 0 bases, with 8 bases sitting between them. This CDR3 region has 13 residues. CDR3 protein: CASSADVNTEAFF. CDR3 in DNA: TGTGCCAGCTCCGCGGATGTGAACACTGAAGCTTTCTTT.

This clone was observed a handful of times. V is TRBV6-5 and J is TRBJ1-2, with no clear D. The CDR3 runs 13 residues. V lost 4 bases and J lost 5, with 11 bases in between. The germline V gene encodes CDR1 MNHEY and CDR2 SVGAGI. The CDR3 DNA follows: TGTGCCAGCAGTTCGGGAGGGTTTTATGGCTACACCTTC. It specifies CASSSGGFYGYTF.

The gene calls are TRBV5-6 and TRBJ1-1; TRBD1 agrees at 7 bases. Germline values: CDR1 SGHDT, CDR2 YYEEEE. V lost 4 bases to trimming and J lost 1 base; unmatched junction nucleotides: 1. The CDR3 covers 13 residues. DNA for the CDR3: TGTGCCAGCAGCCGGACAGGGAACACTGAAGCTTTCTTT. Amino acid sequence: CASSRTGNTEAFF.

This chain joins TRBV7-8 and TRBJ2-5; TRBD2 aligns across 8 bases. Trimming cost V 1 base and J 3 bases; bases outside gene matches: 13. Germline V gene lookup returns CDR1 SGHVS and CDR2 FQNEAQ. This CDR3 region has 18 residues. The CDR3 sequence is CASSLGVSGNWGKETQYF. CDR3 bases: TGTGCCAGCAGCTTAGGTGTTAGCGGGAATTGGGGAAAAGAGACCCAGTACTTC.

The V and J genes are TRBV25-1 and TRBJ2-7; 7 bases map to TRBD1. The V segment lost 4 bases and the J segment 3 bases; nucleotides outside the gene matches: 6. Per the germline V gene, CDR1 is MGHDK and CDR2 is SYGVNS. The CDR3 contains 14 residues. The CDR3 is CASSGWDSLYEQYF. The CDR3 nucleotides read TGTGCCAGCAGTGGATGGGACAGCCTCTACGAGCAGTACTTC.